This entry lists 11 T cell receptor beta chains sequenced from one sample in a study of CD4+ T cells in melanoma. The method was immunoSEQ multiplex PCR; TCRdb's version includes in-frame clones alone and lacks a portion of them. The top ten hold about 8.8% of the sample, which has approximately 20,000 clones, over 75% seen once. Source of these receptors: a human donor with melanoma.

CDR3 region: CASSSGQVRDTQYF. CDR3 in DNA: TGTGCCAGCAGCTCAGGACAGGTCAGAGATACGCAGTATTTT. The rearrangement joins TRBV5-4 to TRBJ2-3, with 7 bases identical to TRBD1. Germline trimming cut 3 bases from V and 5 bases from J; bases unmatched to any gene: 6. The CDR3 runs 14 residues. CDR1 and CDR2 (germline): SGHNT, YYREEE (reference sequence).

The chain is built from TRBV7-2 and TRBJ1-6; TRBD1 is a possible D gene (6 bases). Germline CDR1 reads SGHTA; CDR2 reads FQGNSA. This CDR3 comprises 15 residues. The ends were cut back, 3 bases at V and 6 bases at J, with 12 bases in the middle. CDR3 coding DNA: TGTGCCAGCAGCTTTTTCGGGGGCTTTAATTCACCCCTCCACTTT. As protein: CASSFFGGFNSPLHF.

V is TRBV7-7 and J is TRBJ2-6; D is unclear. The CDR3 is made up of 13 amino acids. The germline V and J ends were trimmed by 5 bases and 3 bases, with 5 bases remaining between them. Germline CDR1 SSHAT, CDR2 FNYEAQ (reference sequence). The CDR3 bases are TGTGCCAGCAGCCCGTTTGGGGCCAACGTCCTGACTTTC. Protein product: CASSPFGANVLTF. Full variable domain (outside the CDR3, taken from reference TRBV7-7 and TRBJ2-6): GAGVSQSPRYKVTKRGQDVTLRCDPISSHATLYWYQQALGQGPEFLTYFNYEAQPDKSGLPSDRFSAERPEGSISTLTIQRTEQRDSAMYRCASSPFGANVLTFGAGSRLTVL.

The V call is TRBV6-5, the J call TRBJ1-5, with TRBD1 as a possible D gene (5 bases). Germline CDR1 reads MNHEY; CDR2 reads SVGAGI. V lost 5 bases, J lost 1 base, and 12 bases lay in between. CDR3 size: 15 residues. For the CDR3, the DNA is TGTGCCAGCAGTCCCCAGAAGGGGAGCAATCAGCCCCAGCATTTT. It codes for CASSPQKGSNQPQHF.

The genes are TRBV4-1 and TRBJ2-5; the match to TRBD2 covers 10 bases. The J segment lost 3 bases and the V segment lost 1 base, leaving 2 bases of the junction unmatched. This CDR3 contains 15 residues. CDR1 and CDR2 from the germline V gene are MGHRA and YSYEKL. This chain's CDR3 is CASSQGLAGEETQYF. CDR3 DNA: TGCGCCAGCAGCCAAGGGCTAGCGGGGGAAGAGACCCAGTACTTC.

This chain links TRBV19 with TRBJ2-6; unclear D gene. Germline CDR1 and CDR2: LNHDA and SQIVND (reference sequence). Trimming shortened V by 9 bases and J by 0 bases, and 12 bases separated the two germline ends. This CDR3 spans 15 amino acids. The CDR3 nucleotides are TGTGCCAGAATCCACCGCGGCTCTGGGGCCAACGTCCTGACTTTC. This sequence encodes CARIHRGSGANVLTF.

This clone was recorded a few times. This chain connects TRBV27 to TRBJ1-5; D is unclear. This CDR3 is built from 13 residues. CDR1 is MNHEY, CDR2 SMNVEV, per germline (reference sequence). Deletions cut 0 bases from V and 7 bases from J, with 7 bases between. CDR3 DNA: TGTGCCAGCAGTTTATCAGTTCTACAGCCCCAGCATTTT. Protein product: CASSLSVLQPQHF.

The gene calls are TRBV29-1 and TRBJ2-5; D perhaps matches TRBD1 (5 bases). The ends were cut back, 4 bases at V and 4 bases at J, with 13 bases in the middle. Germline CDR1 and CDR2: SQVTM and ANQGSEA. There are 13 residues in the CDR3. The CDR3 sequence: CSVARAQGETQYF. The CDR3 DNA reads as TGCAGCGTTGCCAGGGCGCAAGGAGAGACCCAGTACTTC.

The rearrangement joins TRBV5-4 to TRBJ2-7; the D call may be TRBD1 or TRBD2 (6 bases each). Germline V gives CDR1 SGHNT, CDR2 YYREEE (reference sequence). This CDR3 has 14 amino acids. V lost 7 bases and J 6 bases, leaving 20 bases between the germline ends. CDR3 sequence: CASHSLAGGREQYF. In DNA form, the CDR3 reads TGTGCCAGCCATTCGTTGGCTGGGGGGCGCGAGCAGTACTTC. Drawing the rest from reference TRBV5-4 and TRBJ2-7, the complete variable domain is ETGVTQSPTHLIKTRGQQVTLRCSSQSGHNTVSWYQQALGQGPQFIFQYYREEENGRGNFPPRFSGLQFPNYSSELNVNALELDDSALYLCASHSLAGGREQYFGPGTRLTVT.

This chain joins TRBV11-3 and TRBJ1-4; D not certain. Trimming cost V 0 bases and J 5 bases, with 7 bases left between them. The germline gives CDR1 SGHNT, CDR2 YENEEA. The CDR3 is 14 amino acids. Here the CDR3 DNA reads TGTGCCAGCAGCTTAGACGGGAACAATGAAAAACTGTTTTTT. Protein sequence: CASSLDGNNEKLFF.

The genes are TRBV7-2 and TRBJ1-2; perhaps TRBD1 as D (5 bases). This CDR3 is 14 amino acids long. The V end was cut by 1 base, the J end by 8 bases, with 14 bases between. The V gene's germline CDR1 is SGHTA and CDR2 FQGNSA. The DNA for the CDR3 is TGTGCCAGCAGCTTAGGTCGGGGGGTTGAAGGCTACACCTTC. The encoded protein is CASSLGRGVEGYTF.